The 31 T cell receptor beta chains listed next were all sequenced from one sample in a study of T-cell memory formation after mild COVID-19. TCRdb reprocessed the 5' RACE reads with MiXCR, giving one entry per CDR3 protein. The repertoire holds approximately 350,000 distinct CDR3 sequences, with 10% to 15% as singletons. Sequenced material: PBMCs or a T cell subset sorted from them (not recorded which). These receptors came from a young man who had mild COVID-19 (a few samples of this study predate the infection). Cell type and time point are not known.

This clonotype was seen a few times. This chain joins TRBV12-3 or TRBV12-4 and TRBJ2-7; D gene uncertain. The CDR3 length is 13 residues. V shed 5 bases and J shed 2 bases, with 10 bases lying between them. The CDR3 region is CASSANSAYEQYV. In DNA form, the CDR3 reads TGTGCCAGCAGTGCAAACAGCGCCTACGAGCAGTACGTC.

Written as DNA, the CDR3 is TGCAGTGCTAGAGATCCCCAGGACTACTTCCAAGAGACCCAGTACTTC. Residues: CSARDPQDYFQETQYF. This rearrangement joins TRBV20-1 to TRBJ2-5, with TRBD2 as a possible D gene (6 bases). Per the germline V gene, CDR1 is DFQATT and CDR2 is SNEGSKA (reference sequence). The ends were cut back, 0 bases at V and 1 base at J, with 15 bases in the middle. This CDR3 comprises 16 residues.

This clonotype was counted only a few times. The chain is built from TRBV5-5 and TRBJ1-5, with TRBD1 identical over 9 bases. This CDR3 comprises 17 residues. Trimming removed 4 bases from V and 1 base from J; junction bases left unmatched: 9. CDR1 SGHKS and CDR2 YYEKEE come from the germline V gene (reference sequence). DNA of the CDR3: TGTGCCAGCAGCCTCGGGACAGGGTCAGACAGCAATCAGCCCCAGCATTTT. This gives the protein CASSLGTGSDSNQPQHF.

This clonotype has just a few counts. V is TRBV4-1 and J is TRBJ2-7, with D perhaps TRBD1 or TRBD2 (5 bases each). This CDR3 has 14 amino acids. CDR1 and CDR2 from the germline V gene are MGHRA and YSYEKL. V lost 6 bases to trimming and J lost 0 bases, with 12 bases between them. This CDR3 is CASRTGPNSYEQYF. The DNA of the CDR3 is TGCGCCAGCAGGACGGGACCCAACTCCTACGAGCAGTACTTC.

The sample holds a few counts of this clonotype. The chain recombines TRBV6-2 or TRBV6-3 with TRBJ1-2, with 10 nucleotides matching TRBD1. The length of the CDR3 is 15 residues. V lost 2 bases and J lost 8; bases outside the gene matches: 8. Germline-derived CDR1 and CDR2 are MNHEY and SVGEGT. CDR3 bases: TGTGCCAGCAGTTACAGTAGGGACAGGGGAGTCGGCTACACCTTC. It translates to CASSYSRDRGVGYTF.

The rearrangement uses TRBV12-3 or TRBV12-4 and TRBJ2-1; 8 nucleotides align to TRBD2. V shed 6 bases and J 8 bases; nucleotides not matched to a gene: 9. The CDR3 has 14 amino acids. CDR3 DNA sequence: TGTGCCAGCAGCAAAATAGCGGGGAGGGATGAGCAGTTCTTC. Protein sequence: CASSKIAGRDEQFF.

The genes are TRBV4-1 and TRBJ2-5; D is possibly TRBD2 (6 bases). This CDR3 spans 16 amino acids. CDR1 MGHRA and CDR2 YSYEKL come from the germline V gene. V was cut by 0 bases and J by 5 bases, with 16 bases left in between. The CDR3 spells CASSQESAGTIETQYF. CDR3 in DNA: TGCGCCAGCAGCCAAGAATCGGCGGGGACGATCGAGACCCAGTACTTC.

The genes are TRBV20-1 and TRBJ2-3; possibly TRBD1 or TRBD2 for D (5 bases each). The length of the CDR3 is 16 residues. Per the germline V gene, CDR1 is DFQATT and CDR2 is SNEGSKA (reference sequence). Between the trimmed V and J ends, which lost 8 bases and 2 bases, there was a span of 23 bases. This CDR3 is CSYFATVPGTTDTQYF. DNA of the CDR3: TGCAGTTATTTCGCGACCGTACCAGGGACCACAGATACGCAGTATTTT.

In this sample, this clonotype turned up a few times. The genes are TRBV7-2 and TRBJ2-5, with D possibly matching TRBD2 (6 bases). This CDR3 region has 16 residues. CDR1 and CDR2 (germline): SGHTA, FQGNSA. V lost 2 bases, J lost 0 bases, and 13 bases lay in between. CDR3 nucleotides: TGTGCCAGCAGCTTATTCTCGCGGGGAGACCAAGAGACCCAGTACTTC. As protein: CASSLFSRGDQETQYF.

The V and J genes are TRBV7-2 and TRBJ1-1; unclear D gene. V was pared by 1 base and J by 5 bases, with 11 bases between. The CDR3 totals 14 residues. In germline, CDR1 is SGHTA, CDR2 FQGNSA. Here the CDR3 DNA reads TGTGCCAGCAGCTTAGGCTATTTGGGAACTGAAGCTTTCTTT. Translation gives CASSLGYLGTEAFF. The variable domain in full, completed from reference TRBV7-2 and TRBJ1-1, reads GAGVSQSPSNKVTEKGKDVELRCDPISGHTALYWYRQSLGQGLEFLIYFQGNSAPDKSGLPSDRFSAERTGGSVSTLTIQRTQQEDSAVYLCASSLGYLGTEAFFGQGTRLTVV.

The table lists this clonotype with many counts. J is TRBJ1-1 and V is TRBV12-3 or TRBV12-4; 7 nucleotides agree with TRBD1. J was trimmed by 1 base and V by 6 bases; bases with no gene match: 5. The CDR3 length is 14 residues. CDR3 in DNA: TGTGCCAGCAGCCCACAGGGGTCGAACACTGAAGCTTTCTTT. It specifies CASSPQGSNTEAFF.

Only a few counts were recorded for this clonotype. The V call is TRBV12-3 or TRBV12-4, the J call TRBJ1-2; D gene uncertain. This CDR3 comprises 14 residues. The V gene lost 2 bases and the J gene lost 6 bases, with 13 bases spanning the gap. CDR3 nucleotides: TGTGCCAGCAGTTTAAGGAAAGGGATCAATGGCTACACCTTC. This translates into CASSLRKGINGYTF.

The sample holds a few counts of this clonotype. The genes are TRBV5-1 and TRBJ2-1, with no clear D. V dropped 2 bases and J dropped 8 bases, with 11 bases sitting between them. CDR1 is SGHRS and CDR2 is YFSETQ in the germline V gene. The CDR3 has 13 residues. CDR3 nucleotide sequence: TGCGCCAGCAGCTTAGATTCCCGGGATGAGCAGTTCTTC. Amino acid sequence: CASSLDSRDEQFF.

A few counts support this clonotype. In nucleotides, the CDR3 is TGTGCCAGCAGCGAAGGGGGGAGGGGGCCCTACGAGCAGTACGTC. Encoded protein: CASSEGGRGPYEQYV. The V gene is TRBV9, the J gene TRBJ2-7; tentatively, D is TRBD1 or TRBD2 (7 bases each). The V end lost 3 bases, the J end lost 2 bases, and 15 bases lay between the germline ends. Germline V gene data show CDR1 as SGDLS and CDR2 as YYNGEE. This CDR3 is 15 amino acids long.

Ten or more counts support this clonotype. The rearrangement links TRBV4-2 to TRBJ2-7; D ambiguous. The V end lost 0 bases, the J end lost 5 bases, and 11 bases lay between the germline ends. Germline-derived CDR1 and CDR2 are LGHNA and YNFKEQ. The CDR3 is made up of 14 amino acids. The chain's CDR3 is CASSQERSGHEQYV. In DNA form, the CDR3 reads TGTGCCAGCAGCCAAGAACGGTCCGGGCACGAGCAGTACGTC.

The sample holds a few counts of this clonotype. The gene calls are TRBV27 and TRBJ2-1; 14 positions agree with TRBD2. Germline V lookup: CDR1 MNHEY, CDR2 SMNVEV (reference sequence). The CDR3 is 14 residues long. J gave up 8 bases and V 8 bases, and 5 bases lay outside the gene matches. CDR3 in amino acids: CASGLAGGVYEQFF. CDR3 coding DNA: TGTGCCAGCGGACTAGCGGGGGGAGTCTATGAGCAGTTCTTC.

This clonotype was seen a few times. The rearrangement joins TRBV9 to TRBJ2-3; maybe TRBD1 (6 bases). The V end lost 6 bases, the J end lost 0 bases, and 11 bases lay between the germline ends. The CDR3 spans 14 residues. Per germline, CDR1 SGDLS and CDR2 YYNGEE. CDR3 bases: TGTGCCAGCACCCTGGACAGTAGCACAGATACGCAGTATTTT. It yields the protein CASTLDSSTDTQYF.

The chain recombines TRBV5-1 with TRBJ2-7; 8 nucleotides line up with TRBD1. This CDR3 has 15 residues. Trimming at V came to 0 bases and at J to 4 bases, leaving 6 bases not matched to a gene. CDR1 and CDR2 from the germline V gene are SGHRS and YFSETQ. The CDR3 nucleotides read TGCGCCAGCAGCTTGGTAGCAGGGGGCTCGTACGAGCAGTACGTC. It yields the protein CASSLVAGGSYEQYV.

This clonotype was seen a few times. The rearrangement links TRBV7-9 to TRBJ2-3; D call uncertain. The length of the CDR3 is 15 residues. Germline values: CDR1 SEHNR, CDR2 FQNEAQ (reference sequence). V was shortened by 5 bases and J by 5 bases, with 17 bases between the two germline ends. The CDR3 sequence: CASSHRAHQVDTQYF. The DNA for the CDR3 is TGTGCCAGCAGCCACCGGGCCCATCAAGTAGATACGCAGTATTTT.

The CDR3 here is CASSLAGLEADTQYF. The CDR3 DNA reads as TGCGCCAGCAGCTTGGCCGGACTAGAGGCAGATACGCAGTATTTT. This chain uses TRBV5-1 with TRBJ2-3; 7 bases are a match to TRBD2. J lost 4 bases, V lost 0 bases, and 5 bases had no gene match. This CDR3 has 15 amino acids. Germline V gene sequence: CDR1 SGHRS, CDR2 YFSETQ.

The genes are TRBV10-3 and TRBJ2-5; 10 bases map to TRBD1. The ends lost 6 bases at V and 5 bases at J; junction bases unmatched: 0. The CDR3 is made up of 12 amino acids. From germline, CDR1 is ENHRY and CDR2 SYGVKD. The CDR3 sequence is CAIRDRGETQYF. For the CDR3, the DNA is TGTGCCATCAGGGACAGGGGGGAGACCCAGTACTTC.

This sequence joins TRBV27 and TRBJ2-2; possible D gene TRBD2, 6 bases. The ends were cut back, 5 bases at V and 1 base at J, with 17 bases in the middle. Germline CDR1 reads MNHEY; CDR2 reads SMNVEV (reference sequence). The CDR3 covers 17 residues. In DNA form, the CDR3 reads TGTGCCAGCAGTCCCACAGTTTGGGGGGTGAACACCGGGGAGCTGTTTTTT. Protein: CASSPTVWGVNTGELFF.

This clonotype was counted a few times. Written as DNA, the CDR3 is TGTGCCAGCAGCCAAGGTTTCCATAGCAATCAGCCCCAGCATTTT. Protein product: CASSQGFHSNQPQHF. The rearrangement links TRBV3-1 to TRBJ1-5, with unresolved D. Germline V CDR1 and CDR2: LGHDT, YNNKEL (reference sequence). The CDR3 covers 15 residues. V dropped 1 base and J dropped 0 bases, with 7 bases sitting between them.

The V and J genes are TRBV21-1 and TRBJ2-7; the DNA was not compared with TRBD1, the D call given in the table. TRBV21-1 is deemed a pseudogene. The CDR3 runs 15 residues. This CDR3 is CASSPWGDGFDEQYV. CDR3 in DNA: TGTGCCAGCAGCCCGTGGGGGGATGGGTTTGACGAGCAGTACGTC.

This CDR3 is CASSPLGGQALHRGYGYTF. The DNA of the CDR3 is TGTGCCAGTAGTCCTCTAGGTGGACAGGCTCTACACCGGGGCTATGGCTACACCTTC. The chain couples TRBV19 to TRBJ1-2, with 7 bases fitting TRBD1. Germline CDR1 reads LNHDA; CDR2 reads SQIVND (reference sequence). The CDR3 runs 19 residues. Germline trimming cut 5 bases from V and 4 bases from J; bases unmatched to any gene: 22.

This clonotype has only a few counts. The genes are TRBV5-1 and TRBJ1-4, with 12 positions matching TRBD1. The V gene's germline CDR1 is SGHRS and CDR2 YFSETQ. The CDR3 has 17 residues. Trimming cost V 4 bases and J 7 bases; bases outside gene matches: 11. The DNA for the CDR3 is TGCGCCAGCAGCGGAACCGGGACAGGGGGCGCGAGTGAAAAACTGTTTTTT. Translation gives CASSGTGTGGASEKLFF.

This clonotype was seen only a few times. The chain is built from TRBV4-2 and TRBJ2-7; D remains ambiguous. The CDR3 consists of 13 residues. V was pared by 1 base and J by 7 bases, with 11 bases between. Looked up from germline, CDR1 is LGHNA and CDR2 is YNFKEQ. CDR3 bases: TGTGCCAGCAGCCAAGTTACCCTGTTTGAGCAGTACTTC. Amino acids: CASSQVTLFEQYF.

The chain is built from TRBV7-9 and TRBJ2-2; 12 nucleotides match TRBD2. The germline V gene has CDR1 SEHNR and CDR2 FQNEAQ (reference sequence). After removal of 6 bases from V and 6 bases from J, the junction contained 23 bases not matched to a gene. The CDR3 spans 21 residues. For the CDR3, the DNA is TGTGCCAGCAGTGATCTCCCCGGACTAGCGGGGAATGCGGCGAGTGCCGGGGAGCTGTTTTTT. This translates into CASSDLPGLAGNAASAGELFF.

About this clonotype itself: Relative to the germline gene, one junction end is altered; a read error may explain this. The CDR3 loop is CASSPPGTANNEAFF. Here the CDR3 DNA reads TGTGCCAGCAGTCCTCCCGGGACCGCGAACAATGAAGCTTTCTTT. The chain combines TRBV28 with TRBJ1-1; D may be TRBD1 (5 bases). Per germline, CDR1 MDHEN and CDR2 SYDVKM. The CDR3 length is 15 residues.

The chain joins TRBV6-6 to TRBJ1-6; D gene ambiguous. The germline V gene encodes CDR1 MNHNY and CDR2 SVGAGI (reference sequence). This CDR3 is built from 14 residues. V lost 6 bases and J 10 bases, leaving 16 bases between the germline ends. CDR3 DNA: TGTGCCAGCAGGGTATCCCTAGGAGACTCACCCCTCCACTTT. Translating it yields CASRVSLGDSPLHF.

This clonotype was seen only a few times. The chain links TRBV7-3 to TRBJ2-3, with 7 bases lining up with TRBD2. Germline lookup yields CDR1 SGHTA and CDR2 FQGTGA. CDR3 length: 15 residues. The V gene end was trimmed by 0 bases and the J gene end by 5 bases; junction bases not matched to a gene: 5. The DNA of the CDR3 is TGTGCCAGCAGCTTAACTAGCGGGCGGGGAGATACGCAGTATTTT. As protein: CASSLTSGRGDTQYF.